The 3 T cell receptor beta chains below were found in one sample sequenced in a study of blood T cell repertoires in COVID-19. Method: immunoSEQ multiplex PCR; TCRdb's copy keeps in-frame clones and lacks some. The table includes fewer than 250,000 clones, about 86% detected once. The specimen sequenced was peripheral blood. The receptors stem from a man aged 45-65 years with active or convalescent COVID-19.

Concerning this clone itself: One junction end disagrees with the germline gene, perhaps due to a read error. The V call is TRBV7-7, the J call TRBJ2-1; possibly TRBD1 for D (5 bases). Germline CDR1 reads SSHAT; CDR2 reads FNYEAQ (reference sequence). This CDR3 has 16 amino acids. The CDR3 loop is CASSLGARVTYNEQFF. The DNA for the CDR3 is TGTGCTAGCAGCTTAGGGGCCAGGGTGACCTACAATGAGCAGTTCTTC.

The chain uses TRBV7-2 and TRBJ2-1; 9 bases agree with TRBD2. The CDR3 length is 16 residues. CDR1 SGHTA and CDR2 FQGNSA come from the germline V gene. J was trimmed by 10 bases and V by 1 base; bases with no gene match: 11. DNA of the CDR3: TGTGCCAGCAGCTTAGAAGGACTAGCGATCTCCAGAGAGCAGTTCTTC. This translates into CASSLEGLAISREQFF.

The chain links TRBV5-5 to TRBJ2-7, with 7 bases aligning to TRBD1. J was trimmed by 0 bases and V by 4 bases; bases with no gene match: 4. Germline V CDR1 and CDR2: SGHKS, YYEKEE (reference sequence). This CDR3 comprises 14 residues. CDR3 nucleotide sequence: TGTGCCAGCAGCAAGGGGACAGTCTCCTACGAGCAGTACTTC. Protein sequence: CASSKGTVSYEQYF.